This TCR beta chain came from a study of cytomegalovirus exposure and HLA in healthy donors (dated by TCRdb to about 2017). A note on the overall study: An earlier analysis of a few hundred of the donors reported roughly 300 Gb of sequence data and about 120 million unique TCR beta sequences obtained from about 179 million T cells. Approximately 310 gigabases of sequencing data and 75 million to 85 million unique TCR sequences made up an early release that covered several hundred HLA-typed donors. The genetic ancestry cluster associated with self-reported Caucasian donors included about 81% of the roughly 400 genotyped donors. The aim of the study was to test whether cataloging public T cell receptors could identify signatures of past pathogen exposure. Using immunosequencing, the study profiled T cell repertoires from about 610 subjects and related those repertoires to cytomegalovirus serostatus. Along with the roughly 700-subject first cohort, a separate validation cohort of some 130 different subjects was used. High-throughput TCR immunosequencing, statistical association of individual TCRs with disease status, and machine learning were combined to predict cytomegalovirus infection status. A later analysis re-examined previously published TCR beta repertoires from roughly 650 donors and added high-resolution HLA genotyping to investigate patterns of TCR occurrence. Rather than using new phenotypic data, the later analysis identified candidate immune exposures from TCR beta sequences and from how often those sequences occurred across donors. In an earlier analysis of 587 of the donors, high-throughput TCR beta sequencing was used to judge whether each TCR beta V gene segment behaved as functional or pseudogenic. Donor age, sex, ethnicity and CMV serostatus were compiled alongside the repertoire data. A later genetic analysis used genome-wide SNP genotypes for about 55% of the 666 donors, treating that subset as a discovery cohort. All discovery cohort repertoires had been generated using a single sequencing platform. HLA typing covered class I and class II loci at four-digit resolution. Typing coverage differed by locus: A, B, C, DRB1 and DQB1 were typed in roughly 629-630 donors, DQA1 in roughly 500, DPA1 in some 600, and DPB1 in roughly 450. Because of strong linkage in the cohort, 5 or 6 DR-DQ haplotypes were treated as single units for association and clustering. Among some 400 genotyped donors of the cohort, an average of about 220,000 unique TCR beta nucleotide sequences was sequenced per donor, of which about 19% were non-productive. Findings and caveats that apply to the study as a whole: Correlated functional status among segregating V segments might reflect linkage disequilibrium, but an unknown experimental factor could not be ruled out. The authors suggested that the approach could potentially be extended to other disease states and immunological phenotypes. When HLA alleles, especially DR and DQ, strongly co-occurred, attributing TCR associations to individual alleles was difficult. A later analysis reported that several top co-occurrence clusters appeared linked to parvovirus B19, influenza, CMV and Epstein-Barr virus. According to a later genetic analysis, donors in an Asian-associated ancestry cluster had fewer N-insertions in productive TCRs than the roughly 670-donor mean. Because some donors lacked HLA typing at each locus, the association tests relied only on the typed subset. A further reported finding was that TCR beta sequences accurately predicted the HLA-A and HLA-B alleles for most subjects in the first cohort. In this cohort, only TCR beta chains were sequenced, and detectable features were limited by the absence of alpha or paired-chain data. Over 15 rarely observed V segments, including chromosome 9 orphons, were excluded from the earlier analysis of just under 600 of the donors because counts were too low. Three of the identified cytomegalovirus-associated TCR beta chains were confirmed in vitro to be specific for cytomegalovirus antigens. In an earlier analysis of some 550 of the donors, most TCR beta V segments were observed in productive rearrangements about 90% or about 30% of the time, broadly matching IMGT annotations. In a later analysis, over 15,000 TCR beta sequences were associated with specific HLA alleles at a false discovery rate of 0.05. In a later analysis, HLA-associated TCR beta chains were found to be more clonally expanded and to have lower generation probabilities than equally common non-associated chains. In a later analysis, the rate of TCR association differed among HLA loci, with DRB1 alleles having the most associated TCRs and HLA-C alleles having the fewest. For the cohort, immune exposure information was limited to CMV serostatus. The classifier was reported to diagnose cytomegalovirus status with high specificity and sensitivity in both the original cohort and the validation cohort. Roughly uniform sequencing depth across donors was assumed in presence/absence analyses, although this assumption may not hold. Some IMGT-functional V segments, including TRBV6-2 and TRBV6-3, could not be told apart with the 87-base-pair reads, so those segments were excluded. In the study, some 160 TCR beta chains were listed as associated with cytomegalovirus. Most CMV-associated TCR beta chains appeared to be HLA-restricted in a later analysis, and the HLA associations seemed to be driven largely by CMV exposure. Most TCR sequences were seen in very few donors, while some public TCRs were found in many individuals. V-gene and J-gene trimming of TCR beta chains was associated with a missense DCLRE1C variant in a later genetic analysis, and the association was replicated in an independent cohort. A group of highly shared sequence variants was considered likely to be a technical artifact of the sequencing pipeline.

Of note for this clone: Its cognate antigen has yet to be identified. One base away there is no much larger clone; base qualities are not given.

V is cut by 1 base and J by 1 base, and the space between the germline ends is 7 bases. The CDR3 spans 14 residues, from the cysteine through the phenylalanine. The CDR3 DNA has 42 bases and is translated from base 1. From a lookup of the germline V gene (reference sequence), CDR1 and CDR2 are LNHDA and SQIVND. The cohort consisted of some 730 healthy bone marrow donors. At the time of sampling, all cohort members were nominally healthy, though unrecorded immune exposures were likely present. The donor tested CMV seronegative and was one of the 352 seronegative cohort members. Each donor provided a peripheral blood sample, and peripheral blood mononuclear cells were used for TCR beta sequencing. The Qiagen DNeasy Blood Extraction Kit was used to extract genomic DNA from the blood cell samples. The library was made by the immunoSEQ multiplex PCR assay. For the multiplex PCR, a mixture combining 60 forward primers for TCR Vbeta segments and 13 reverse primers for TCR Jbeta segments was used. A multiplex PCR assay on genomic DNA amplified the CDR3 region of rearranged TCR beta genes. The Illumina HiSeq System was used to sequence the amplified TCR beta libraries as 87-base-pair reads. On the authors' methods: In a later analysis, around 80 million unique TCR beta chains were counted across the 650 to 700 repertoires, and roughly 9.9 million of these chains were shared by at least two donors. A nearest-neighbor algorithm error-corrected the raw reads and collapsed the reads into unique sequences, merging closely related sequences to remove PCR and sequencing errors. V, D and J gene segments were assigned by aligning CDR3 sequences to IMGT reference sequences. For a sequence to be retained, a match of at least six nucleotides to both a V gene segment and a J gene segment was required. Rearrangements were called productive when the CDR3 lacked stop codons and stayed in frame with V and J; all others were non-productive. CDR3 was defined according to IMGT convention as the region running from the second conserved V-encoded cysteine to the conserved J-encoded phenylalanine. The earlier analysis of about 590 of the donors excluded sequences that lacked an unambiguous match to a single V gene segment. In an earlier analysis of almost 600 of the donors, a V segment was called functional when productive rearrangements were above 56.7%, and segregating when the standard deviation between donors exceeded 5%. A statistical classification framework was built to diagnose cytomegalovirus status from the catalog of TCR beta chain sequences. In a later analysis, TCR nucleotide sequences were compared against IMGT/GENE-DB human TR gene sequences so that V and J genes could be assigned. Using the TCRdist pipeline, a later analysis assigned CDR3 sequences along with most-parsimonious VDJ recombination scenarios. In a later analysis, each TCR beta chain was defined by its CDR3 amino acid sequence together with its V-gene family, and reads without a unique V-gene family were excluded. As a way to deal with suspected cross-contamination and a sequencing artifact, a later analysis dropped 450 to 600 nucleotide sequences that were highly shared and had low generation probability. In a later analysis, a clonal expansion index for each public chain was calculated from normalized within-repertoire ranks of inferred template counts. In a later analysis, generation probabilities were computed using a VDJ recombination model fitted to out-of-frame rearrangements, and the results were checked against IGoR. Hypergeometric tests were used in a later analysis to score TCR-TCR, TCR-HLA and TCR-CMV co-occurrence, with a repertoire-size bias correction applied to the TCR pairs. In a later analysis, false discovery rates were estimated by permuting HLA or CMV assignments 20 times. A later analysis grouped co-occurring TCRs with DBSCAN, adding TCRdist sequence similarity when clustering within HLA-allele-positive subsets. Repertoires with fewer than 30,000 or more than 120,000 public chains were left out of co-occurrence clustering, as were five repertoires with anomalous nucleotide sharing. TCRdb took this table from immuneACCESS and kept in-frame rearrangements with V and J called. Such tables lack part of the clones; where checked against another copy, unresolved V genes explain under half of the gap, and the rest is unexplained. D and trimming come from the DNA, and the V and J calls and clone size come from that table. In this sample the table shows 95,000 to 150,000 clones, 75% to 90% of which occur a single time. The ten largest account for 2.1% of the sample.

Sequencing was done on a sample of PBMCs. The receptor chain draws on TRBV19 and TRBJ1-1, with the D gene call left open. The TCR originated in a man aged 25 to 45 in good health and CMV-seronegative. The DNA sequence is TGTGCCAGTAGTATAGCCCAGAAGAACACTGAAGCTTTCTTT. This gives the protein CASSIAQKNTEAFF.